These 18 T cell receptor beta chains were sequenced from one sample in a study of T cells in women clearing cervical HPV infection. Here immunoSEQ multiplex PCR was the method, and the copy in TCRdb shows in-frame clones only, minus some. This table holds 19,000 or so clones. Material for sequencing was blood buffy coat. These receptors were taken from a woman aged 18 to 75 with a cervical HPV16 infection that either progressed to CIN3+ or cleared (not recorded which).

CDR3 in amino acids: CASSDSQGYGYTF. Incomplete CDR3 DNA: TGTGCCAGCAGTGACTCACAGGGCTATGGC. This rearrangement joins TRBV6-4 to TRBJ1-2, with D tentatively TRBD1 (6 bases). Read data end 3 residues before the CDR3 end; the end is taken from the germline J gene. The CDR3 spans 13 residues. V shed 0 bases and J shed 4 bases, with 6 bases lying between them. Germline V gene lookup returns CDR1 MRHNA and CDR2 SNTAGT.

Comments on this clone: The observed sequence ends 3 residues before the CDR3 terminus, with the missing tail filled in from the germline J gene. V usage is TRBV13 and J usage is TRBJ1-1; TRBD1 matches 8 bases. The CDR3 is made up of 16 amino acids. With V trimmed by 2 bases and J by 1 base, 6 bases remained unmatched. Germline CDR1 is PRHDT and CDR2 is FYEKMQ (reference sequence). The CDR3 loop is CASSLSDRGRNTEAFF. CDR3 bases read: TGTGCCAGCAGCTTATCCGACAGGGGAAGGAACACTGAA.

As regards this clone: Sequencing ends 3 residues short of the CDR3 end; the germline J gene provides the rest. The chain uses TRBV2 and TRBJ2-2, with D perhaps TRBD1 or TRBD2 (5 bases each). Deletions cut 5 bases from V and 4 bases from J, with 11 bases between. In germline, CDR1 is SNHLY, CDR2 FYNNEI. There are 14 residues in the CDR3. CDR3: CASSTQGVTGELFF. CDR3 bases read: TGTGCCAGCAGTACGCAGGGAGTCACCGGGGAG.

On this clone: The CDR3 end is not reached by the read, which stops 3 residues before it; the germline J gene fills it in. The genes are TRBV30 and TRBJ2-5; TRBD2 matches at 11 bases. Per the germline V gene, CDR1 is GTSNPN and CDR2 is SVGIG (reference sequence). The CDR3 spans 13 residues. The V and J ends lost 7 bases and 4 bases, in that order; junction bases with no gene match: 5. The sequenced CDR3 bases are TGTGCCTACTCCGGGACTAGCGGAGAGACC. Translating gives CAYSGTSGET. The whole CDR3 protein is CAYSGTSGETQYF.

To note about this clone: The CDR3 end is not reached by the read, which stops 3 residues before it; the germline J gene fills it in. The chain carries TRBV19 and TRBJ2-5; a weak D match, TRBD1 (5 bases). The CDR3 extends over 14 amino acids. Per the germline V gene, CDR1 is LNHDA and CDR2 is SQIVND (reference sequence). Trimming shortened V by 10 bases and J by 2 bases, and 17 bases separated the two germline ends. The CDR3 DNA, read in part, is TGTGCCATTTGGGGCCCTAGAAAACAAGAGACC. It encodes CAIWGPRKQET. The full-length CDR3 reads as CAIWGPRKQETQYF.

Points on this clone: The read falls 3 residues short of the CDR3 end, and the missing part is taken from the germline J gene. The chain combines TRBV12-3 or TRBV12-4 with TRBJ2-2; 7 nucleotides match TRBD1. J was trimmed by 5 bases and V by 7 bases; bases with no gene match: 16. CDR3 length: 17 residues. CDR3 bases read: TGTGCCAGCATCAGTTTGTCGGCCGGGACAGATACCGGGGAG. Its protein is CASISLSAGTDTGE. The whole CDR3 protein is CASISLSAGTDTGELFF.

As to this clone: The CDR3 end is not reached by the read, which stops 3 residues before it; the germline J gene fills it in. The chain links TRBV18 to TRBJ2-5; possibly TRBD1 for D (5 bases). The V gene lost 0 bases and the J gene lost 4 bases, with 15 bases spanning the gap. The length of the CDR3 is 16 residues. CDR1 and CDR2 from the germline V gene are KGHSH and LQKENI. The sequenced CDR3 bases are TGTGCCAGCTCACCACCGTTGCCAGGACAAGGAGAGACC. The encoded protein is CASSPPLPGQGET. The entire CDR3 protein reads CASSPPLPGQGETQYF.

About this clone: Read sequence stops 3 residues before the CDR3 end, and the germline J gene provides the missing end. V usage is TRBV30 and J usage is TRBJ2-1; maybe TRBD2 (6 bases). Germline loops: CDR1 GTSNPN, CDR2 SVGIG (reference sequence). V gave up 4 bases and J gave up 9 bases, with 28 bases separating them. The CDR3 runs 17 residues. Partial CDR3 DNA: TGTGCCTGGAACCATGTTGGTAGCGGTACTATGGGAGGTGAG. Amino acids: CAWNHVGSGTMGGE. The whole CDR3 sequence reads CAWNHVGSGTMGGEQFF. The full variable domain, in which reference TRBV30 and TRBJ2-1 provide the parts outside the CDR3, is SQTIHQWPATLVQPVGSPLSLECTVEGTSNPNLYWYRQAAGRGLQLLFYSVGIGQISSEVPQNLSASRPQDRQFILSSKKLLLSDSGFYLCAWNHVGSGTMGGEQFFGPGTRLTVL.

As concerns this clone: Read data end 3 residues before the CDR3 end; the end is taken from the germline J gene. J is TRBJ2-4 and V is TRBV20-1; 7 bases map to TRBD1. This CDR3 is built from 14 residues. V gave up 6 bases and J gave up 6 bases; unmatched junction bases: 11. Germline V gene sequence: CDR1 DFQATT, CDR2 SNEGSKA (reference sequence). Incomplete CDR3 DNA: TGCAGTGCCCGACCAGGGGGACGGGGAAACATT. Protein: CSARPGGRGNI. The CDR3 in its entirety is CSARPGGRGNIQYF.

Worth noting for this clone: With the read ending 3 residues before the CDR3 end, the germline J gene is used to fill in that end. The V call is TRBV5-1, the J call TRBJ1-4, with D perhaps matching TRBD1 (6 bases). Trimming removed 4 bases at V and 7 bases at J, with 17 bases between. This CDR3 is built from 15 residues. Germline V lookup: CDR1 SGHRS, CDR2 YFSETQ. The CDR3 loop is CASSGLGAGSEKLFF. The CDR3 DNA, read in part, is TGCGCCAGCAGCGGATTGGGGGCCGGCAGTGAAAAA.

About this clone itself: The CDR3 extends 3 residues past the end of the read, so its final part is completed from the germline J gene. This rearrangement joins TRBV19 to TRBJ1-1, with D possibly TRBD1 on 5 matching bases. The ends were cut back, 5 bases at V and 1 base at J, with 14 bases in the middle. This CDR3 spans 15 amino acids. Germline V lookup: CDR1 LNHDA, CDR2 SQIVND (reference sequence). The CDR3 loop reads CASSAMAGSNTEAFF. CDR3 DNA (partial): TGTGCCAGTAGTGCCATGGCAGGGTCGAACACTGAA.

In the case of this clone: The read terminates 3 residues before the CDR3 end, so the remaining end is supplied by the germline J gene. The V gene is TRBV6-2 or TRBV6-3, the J gene TRBJ1-2, with 8 bases aligning to TRBD1. The CDR3 has 13 residues. CDR1 is MNHEY, CDR2 SVGEGT, per germline. CDR3 DNA (partial): TGTGCCAGCAGTATAGAAGACAGGGGCCGC. This translates into CASSIEDRGR. The full CDR3 protein reads CASSIEDRGRYTF.

CDR3 region: CAIRLSGDTDTQYF. CDR3 DNA (partial): TGTGCCATCAGATTAAGCGGGGACACAGATACG. This chain connects TRBV10-3 to TRBJ2-3; 7 bases fit TRBD2. The read finishes 3 residues shy of the CDR3 end, and the germline J gene is used to complete it. CDR3 length equals 14 residues. V was clipped by 6 bases and J by 2 bases; unmatched bases: 5. Germline lookup yields CDR1 ENHRY and CDR2 SYGVKD.

A note on this clone: The read halts 3 residues ahead of the CDR3 end, with the missing end drawn from the germline J gene. V and J are TRBV28 and TRBJ2-1; D is possibly TRBD1 (5 bases). With 10 bases removed from V and 6 bases from J, the gap between germline ends came to 13 bases. Germline V gene sequence: CDR1 MDHEN, CDR2 SYDVKM. The CDR3 consists of 12 residues. CDR3: CATFTGINEQFF. Partial CDR3 DNA: TGTGCCACCTTCACAGGTATCAATGAG. The entire variable domain, with the rest obtained from reference TRBV28 and TRBJ2-1, is as follows: DVKVTQSSRYLVKRTGEKVFLECVQDMDHENMFWYRQDPGLGLRLIYFSYDVKMKEKGDIPEGYSVSREKKERFSLILESASTNQTSMYLCATFTGINEQFFGPGTRLTVL.

On this clone itself: With the read ending 3 residues before the CDR3 end, the germline J gene is used to fill in that end. The chain employs TRBV12-3 or TRBV12-4 and TRBJ2-1; TRBD1 matches at 9 bases. Losses at the gene ends were 2 bases for V and 3 bases for J; bases not matched to a gene: 14. The CDR3 extends over 19 amino acids. CDR3 DNA, as far as it was read: TGTGCCAGCAGTTTAAGGGGGGGACAGGGTGCCCTCTTCTACAATGAG. Amino acids: CASSLRGGQGALFYNE. The full CDR3 is CASSLRGGQGALFYNEQFF.

A word on this clone: Read coverage stops 3 residues before the CDR3 terminus; the germline J gene supplies the remainder. The chain joins TRBV2 to TRBJ1-2, with 9 nucleotides matching TRBD1. This CDR3 comprises 14 residues. With V trimmed by 4 bases and J by 5 bases, 5 bases remained unmatched. Germline CDR1 reads SNHLY; CDR2 reads FYNNEI. The CDR3 sequence is CASSAGTGWYGYTF. The CDR3 DNA, read in part, is TGTGCCAGCAGTGCCGGGACAGGGTGGTATGGC.

In the case of this clone: The read gets to within 3 residues of the CDR3 end, and the germline J gene fills in the rest. V is TRBV27 and J is TRBJ2-5; no reliable D call. Germline values: CDR1 MNHEY, CDR2 SMNVEV (reference sequence). V dropped 1 base and J dropped 2 bases, with 11 bases sitting between them. The CDR3 extends over 15 amino acids. The CDR3 here is CASSLFPGLQETQYF. The CDR3 DNA, read in part, is TGTGCCAGCAGTTTATTTCCAGGCCTACAAGAGACC.

Notes on this clone: The read is 3 residues too short to cover the CDR3 end, so that end is filled in from the germline J gene. This specimen includes other DNA sequences encoding the same CDR3. The V and J genes are TRBV20-1 and TRBJ2-3, with D possibly being TRBD1 (6 bases). Germline loops: CDR1 DFQATT, CDR2 SNEGSKA (reference sequence). This CDR3 region has 14 residues. V shed 2 bases and J shed 3 bases, with 12 bases lying between them. The covered CDR3 bases are TGCAGTGCTAGAAAGGGACAAGGGACAGATACG. Protein sequence: CSARKGQGTDT. The whole CDR3 protein is CSARKGQGTDTQYF.